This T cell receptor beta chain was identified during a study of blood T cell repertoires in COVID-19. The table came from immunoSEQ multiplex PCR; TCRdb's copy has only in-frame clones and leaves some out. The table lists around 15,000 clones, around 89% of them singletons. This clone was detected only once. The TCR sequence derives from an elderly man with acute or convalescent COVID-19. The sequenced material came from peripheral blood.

CDR3 sequence: CASSGGSGSTDTQYF. DNA of the CDR3: TGCGCCAGCAGCGGGGGAAGCGGGAGCACAGATACGCAGTATTTT. The chain has TRBV5-1 and TRBJ2-3, with TRBD2 as a possible D gene (6 bases). In germline, CDR1 is SGHRS, CDR2 YFSETQ. V lost 4 bases, J lost 0 bases, and 12 bases lay in between. The CDR3 length is 15 residues.